This T cell receptor (beta chain) came from a study of T cell responses to AZD1222 COVID-19 vaccine. Profiling relied on immunoSEQ multiplex PCR, and the TCRdb table lists in-frame clones only, not all of them. The sample holds about 79,000 clones, about 91% seen once. Germline assignment: CDR1 LGHNA and CDR2 YSLEER. CDR3 length: 15 amino acids. V was shortened by 2 bases and J by 4 bases, with 14 bases between the two germline ends. The TCR originated in an adult in good health. The input for sequencing was peripheral blood, taken on day 0 of MenACWY control vaccination. The chain uses TRBV4-3 and TRBJ2-5, with a tentative D call TRBD1 (7 bases). The CDR3 DNA reads TGCGCCAGCAGCCAACTATCAGGGGGGAGAGAGACCCAGTACTTC. Translation gives CASSQLSGGRETQYF.